These 7 T cell receptor beta chains share one sample of origin, sequenced in a study of monozygotic twins with inflammatory bowel disease. TCRdb processed the 5' RACE reads again and assigns one entry to each CDR3 protein, with no DNA. Here the sample table reports about 440,000 distinct CDR3 sequences. Sequencing used blood. These receptors all come from a human donor with ulcerative colitis or Crohn's disease, or a healthy co-twin of an affected twin (not recorded which).

The chain couples TRBV12-3 or TRBV12-4 to TRBJ2-2; the TCRdb D gene call, TRBD1, has no DNA to confirm it. The CDR3 has 14 residues. The CDR3 here is CASSLPGLEGELFF.

The J gene is TRBJ2-6, the V gene TRBV10-3. The CDR3 runs 15 residues. From germline, CDR1 is ENHRY and CDR2 SYGVKD. This chain's CDR3 is CAISDSFTGANVLTF.

The CDR3 is CASSLDGQGGSYEQYF. The chain recombines TRBV5-1 with TRBJ2-7; TCRdb lists TRBD1, though no DNA is available to test this call. The germline V gene encodes CDR1 SGHRS and CDR2 YFSETQ. The CDR3 has 16 residues.

The chain is built from TRBV7-2 and TRBJ2-1; TCRdb returns TRBD2, unconfirmable since there is no DNA. The CDR3 extends over 17 amino acids. Germline CDR1 is SGHTA and CDR2 is FQGNSA. The CDR3: CASSFWILGGGPNEQFF.

This chain connects TRBV10-3 to TRBJ2-5; TCRdb lists TRBD2, though no DNA is available to test this call. The CDR3 loop spans 18 amino acids. Germline CDR1 reads ENHRY; CDR2 reads SYGVKD. The CDR3 reads CAISKGTSGSTSQETQYF.

V usage is TRBV20-1 and J usage is TRBJ2-1; as DNA is missing, the TRBD2 call by TCRdb cannot be tested. The CDR3 has 15 residues. Germline V CDR1 and CDR2: DFQATT, SNEGSKA (reference sequence). CDR3 residues: CSASELAGVFNEQFF.

The rearrangement uses TRBV19 and TRBJ2-1; TCRdb's assignment of TRBD2 cannot be checked, as there is no DNA. The CDR3 spans 14 residues. In germline, CDR1 is LNHDA, CDR2 SQIVND (reference sequence). The CDR3 loop is CASRLGGRSNEQFF.